The clone carrying this T cell receptor (beta chain) was observed a handful of times. The antigen is not known. The data derive from a study of T cells in Graves' hyperthyroidism and ophthalmopathy. The source material, RNA transcripts, was used to amplify TCR beta CDR3 regions. When the TCR CDR3 underwent first-round RT-PCR, the HTBI primer set was used. One entry per CDR3 protein results from TCRdb running MiXCR on the multiplex PCR reads. The sample carries a few hundred thousand distinct CDR3 sequences, 40% to 50% recorded once. Germline CDR1 reads MNHNS; CDR2 reads SASEGT. V lost 6 bases and J lost 5, with 20 bases in between. The CDR3 is made up of 15 amino acids. Uncontrolled infection, other autoimmune disease, pregnancy or lactation barred patients from enrollment. Whole-study findings and limits: Among thyroid clonotypes expanded above 0.001, most also appeared in blood.

Specimen: peripheral blood or thyroid tissue (not recorded which). This TCR came from an adult woman with Graves' disease, either hyperthyroidism or ophthalmopathy (not recorded which). The J gene is TRBJ2-7, the V gene TRBV6-1; D tentatively fits TRBD1 or TRBD2 (5 bases each). The CDR3 spells CASSHTGPRGNEQYF. The CDR3 DNA is TGTGCCAGCAGCCACACAGGCCCGAGGGGCAACGAGCAGTACTTC.